Listed here are 23 T cell receptor beta chains from one sample, sequenced in a study of T cell responses to AZD1222 COVID-19 vaccine. Clones were sequenced by immunoSEQ multiplex PCR, and TCRdb holds only the in-frame ones, with some missing. Among around 70,000 clones listed, 85% were seen once. This material consisted of peripheral blood, taken on day 0 of AZD1222 vaccination. These receptors were collected from an adult in good health.

The chain carries TRBV6-7 and TRBJ2-7, with TRBD1 matching 7 bases. TRBV6-7 is annotated as an ORF whose role is uncertain. This CDR3 comprises 15 residues. J gave up 3 bases and V 0 bases, and 5 bases lay outside the gene matches. The CDR3 is CASSYSTGPLYEQYF. Written as DNA, the CDR3 is TGTGCCAGCAGTTACTCGACAGGGCCCCTCTACGAGCAGTACTTC.

V gene TRBV18 combines with J gene TRBJ2-7; D is perhaps TRBD1 or TRBD2 (5 bases each). CDR1 KGHSH and CDR2 LQKENI come from the germline V gene. V gave up 2 bases and J gave up 0 bases, with 8 bases separating them. The CDR3 extends over 14 amino acids. CDR3 amino acids: CASSPIGASYEQYF. The CDR3, as DNA: TGTGCCAGCTCACCAATCGGGGCCTCCTACGAGCAGTACTTC.

V and J are TRBV6-5 and TRBJ2-5; TRBD1 matches 10 bases. The CDR3 totals 14 residues. In germline, CDR1 is MNHEY, CDR2 SVGAGI. The V segment lost 7 bases and the J segment 6 bases; nucleotides outside the gene matches: 8. DNA for the CDR3: TGTGCCAGCAACCCCGGGACAGGGGAACAGACCCAGTACTTC. It yields the protein CASNPGTGEQTQYF.

This clone was counted between two and nine times. J is TRBJ1-5 and V is TRBV27, with 9 positions matching TRBD1. Germline CDR1 and CDR2: MNHEY and SMNVEV (reference sequence). This CDR3 comprises 15 residues. With 6 bases clipped from V and 7 bases from J, the junction kept 10 bases outside the gene matches. The CDR3 sequence: CASREYRDRDQPQHF. The CDR3 DNA reads TGTGCCAGCAGAGAATACCGGGACAGGGACCAGCCCCAGCATTTT.

V is TRBV25-1 and J is TRBJ1-1; possibly TRBD1 for D (5 bases). The germline V gene encodes CDR1 MGHDK and CDR2 SYGVNS. V dropped 4 bases and J dropped 4 bases, with 10 bases sitting between them. The CDR3 loop spans 13 amino acids. CDR3 loop: CASSVPGSTEAFF. The CDR3, as DNA: TGTGCCAGCAGTGTCCCAGGGTCCACTGAAGCTTTCTTT.

DNA of the CDR3: TGTGCCAGTAGTATACAGGTGGCTCAGCCCCAGCATTTT. Its translation is CASSIQVAQPQHF. The rearrangement links TRBV19 to TRBJ1-5, with D hard to call. The V gene's germline CDR1 is LNHDA and CDR2 SQIVND (reference sequence). This CDR3 has 13 amino acids. Trimming left V 2 bases short and J 6 bases short, with 8 bases between.

The chain uses TRBV10-2 and TRBJ2-5; D gene ambiguous. The CDR3 runs 13 residues. Germline loops: CDR1 WSHSY, CDR2 SAAADI. The ends were cut back, 4 bases at V and 5 bases at J, with 11 bases in the middle. CDR3 sequence reads: CASSVSSWETQYF. In DNA, the CDR3 is TGCGCCAGCAGTGTTTCCTCTTGGGAGACCCAGTACTTC.

The chain couples TRBV5-1 to TRBJ1-5, with no clear D. The V end was cut by 2 bases, the J end by 8 bases, with 14 bases between. The germline CDR1 and CDR2 sequences are SGHRS and YFSETQ. CDR3 size: 14 residues. CDR3 amino acids: CASSFGGGREPQHF. The CDR3 bases are TGCGCCAGCAGCTTTGGAGGAGGTCGTGAGCCCCAGCATTTT.

This clone has only one observation. The rearrangement uses TRBV5-1 and TRBJ1-1, with D possibly TRBD1 on 5 matching bases. Germline values: CDR1 SGHRS, CDR2 YFSETQ. Deletions cut 6 bases from V and 3 bases from J, with 15 bases between. This CDR3 contains 14 residues. The CDR3 sequence is CASTISPGYTEAFF. CDR3 bases: TGCGCCAGCACAATATCCCCAGGGTACACTGAAGCTTTCTTT.

This clone was counted once. The chain is built from TRBV11-2 and TRBJ1-4; D call uncertain. With 4 bases removed from V and 2 bases from J, the gap between germline ends came to 8 bases. There are 14 residues in the CDR3. The germline gives CDR1 SGHAT, CDR2 FQNNGV. CDR3 amino acids: CASSSSPTNEKLFF. DNA of the CDR3: TGTGCCAGCAGCTCATCTCCGACTAATGAAAAACTGTTTTTT.

CDR3 bases: TGTGCCACCAGCGTCGACGGGTTAGTCAGTACCACCTTC. Protein product: CATSVDGLVSTTF. This sequence joins TRBV15 and TRBJ1-2; no clear D gene. With 5 bases removed from V and 13 bases from J, the gap between germline ends came to 20 bases. This CDR3 is built from 13 residues. Per the germline V gene, CDR1 is LNHNV and CDR2 is YYDKDF (reference sequence).

V is TRBV7-5 and J is TRBJ2-1; no check of the table's D call, TRBD2, against the DNA was made. TRBV7-5 is a pseudogene. The CDR3 loop spans 17 amino acids. The CDR3 DNA reads as TGTGCCAGAAGCTATACCTGGACTAGCGGGACCTACAATGAGCAGTTCTTC. Protein product: CARSYTWTSGTYNEQFF.

This clone was seen just once. The rearrangement joins TRBV19 to TRBJ1-3; TRBD1 matches 10 bases. Germline V gives CDR1 LNHDA, CDR2 SQIVND (reference sequence). Trimming took 6 bases from V and 4 from J; bases not matched to a gene: 6. The CDR3 runs to 15 residues. In nucleotides, the CDR3 is TGTGCCAGTAGGACCGACAGGGGGCACGGAAACACCATATATTTT. Amino acids: CASRTDRGHGNTIYF.

V and J are TRBV27 and TRBJ2-2; D call uncertain. The CDR3 length is 14 residues. The V and J ends lost 3 bases and 2 bases respectively, with 7 bases between them. Germline assignment: CDR1 MNHEY and CDR2 SMNVEV (reference sequence). CDR3 in amino acids: CASSFQRNTGELFF. CDR3 DNA sequence: TGTGCCAGCAGTTTTCAACGTAACACCGGGGAGCTGTTTTTT.

The chain recombines TRBV7-7 with TRBJ2-1; 9 bases line up with TRBD2. This CDR3 has 17 residues. J lost 0 bases, V lost 5 bases, and 8 bases had no gene match. Germline lookup yields CDR1 SSHAT and CDR2 FNYEAQ (reference sequence). CDR3: CASSPGKTSGSYNEQFF. CDR3 in DNA: TGTGCCAGCAGCCCGGGAAAGACTAGCGGCTCCTACAATGAGCAGTTCTTC.

The chain employs TRBV19 and TRBJ1-2, with D perhaps TRBD1 (6 bases). Germline V gives CDR1 LNHDA, CDR2 SQIVND (reference sequence). V lost 5 bases and J lost 4, with 14 bases in between. The CDR3 contains 14 residues. DNA for the CDR3: TGTGCCAGTAGTCCCGGACAGATGCTCTATGGCTACACCTTC. It codes for CASSPGQMLYGYTF. Drawing the rest from reference TRBV19 and TRBJ1-2, the complete variable domain is DGGITQSPKYLFRKEGQNVTLSCEQNLNHDAMYWYRQDPGQGLRLIYYSQIVNDFQKGDIAEGYSVSREKKESFPLTVTSAQKNPTAFYLCASSPGQMLYGYTFGSGTRLTVV.

V is TRBV7-2 and J is TRBJ2-2, with D possibly being TRBD1 or TRBD2 (5 bases each). This CDR3 comprises 14 residues. V was shortened by 5 bases and J by 4 bases, with 11 bases between the two germline ends. Germline values: CDR1 SGHTA, CDR2 FQGNSA. The CDR3 region has the DNA TGTGCCAGCAGCCCATGGGGGAGCACCGGGGAGCTGTTTTTT. This translates into CASSPWGSTGELFF.

The chain has TRBV9 and TRBJ1-3, with D maybe TRBD1 (6 bases). Germline V gene data show CDR1 as SGDLS and CDR2 as YYNGEE. There are 15 residues in the CDR3. Trimming cost V 0 bases and J 0 bases, with 7 bases left between them. The CDR3 coding sequence is TGTGCCAGCAGCGTAGGACAGGCCTCTGGAAACACCATATATTTT. It is translated as CASSVGQASGNTIYF. Complete variable domain (other parts from reference TRBV9 and TRBJ1-3): DSGVTQTPKHLITATGQRVTLRCSPRSGDLSVYWYQQSLDQGLQFLIQYYNGEERAKGNILERFSAQQFPDLHSELNLSSLELGDSALYFCASSVGQASGNTIYFGEGSWLTVV.

The chain has TRBV11-2 and TRBJ2-7, with D possibly being TRBD1 (5 bases). This CDR3 has 14 residues. Germline assignment: CDR1 SGHAT and CDR2 FQNNGV. Trimming removed 1 base at V and 2 bases at J, with 9 bases between. The CDR3: CASSLAQGPYEQYF. The CDR3 coding sequence is TGTGCCAGCAGCTTAGCCCAGGGCCCCTACGAGCAGTACTTC.

V usage is TRBV5-5 and J usage is TRBJ2-5, with no clear D. CDR1 and CDR2 (germline): SGHKS, YYEKEE (reference sequence). V was clipped by 2 bases and J by 4 bases, with 3 bases between them. CDR3 length: 11 residues. CDR3 nucleotides: TGTGCCAGCAGCTTCGGAGAGACCCAGTACTTC. Amino acids: CASSFGETQYF.

V gene TRBV5-1 combines with J gene TRBJ2-2; the D is unclear. V was clipped by 1 base and J by 3 bases, with 10 bases between them. From germline, CDR1 is SGHRS and CDR2 YFSETQ. The CDR3 consists of 15 residues. CDR3 sequence reads: CASSLSRVYTGELFF. CDR3 DNA: TGCGCCAGCAGCTTGTCAAGGGTTTACACCGGGGAGCTGTTTTTT.

The chain is built from TRBV5-1 and TRBJ1-2; 8 bases align to TRBD1. The trim removed 5 bases at V and 7 bases at J, leaving 7 bases unmatched. The V gene's germline CDR1 is SGHRS and CDR2 YFSETQ. The CDR3 loop spans 13 amino acids. The CDR3 nucleotides are TGCGCCAGCAGATCAGGGGGCGAGACTGGCTACACCTTC. This gives the protein CASRSGGETGYTF.

The chain recombines TRBV7-9 with TRBJ1-1; D is possibly TRBD1 (5 bases). The CDR3 length is 14 residues. Trimming cost V 3 bases and J 3 bases, with 11 bases left between them. Per germline, CDR1 SEHNR and CDR2 FQNEAQ (reference sequence). CDR3 coding DNA: TGTGCCAGCAGCTTTTCGGGGGTGGACACTGAAGCTTTCTTT. As protein: CASSFSGVDTEAFF.